The clone carrying this T cell receptor beta chain was picked up many times. Antigen unknown. This sample stems from a study of regulatory T cells in long-lasting Graves disease. CDR3-region Arm-PCR and iRepertoire HTBI primers produced the TCR beta libraries. In TCRdb, the multiplex PCR reads were re-called with MiXCR into one record per CDR3 protein. Of 440,000 or so distinct CDR3 sequences listed, 15% to 20% are singletons. Germline V lookup: CDR1 MNHEY, CDR2 SMNVEV (reference sequence). Between the trimmed V and J ends, which lost 5 bases and 3 bases, there was a span of 23 bases. The CDR3 runs 17 residues. The time point is: newly diagnosed GD, antithyroid drugs for less than 3 months. The TCR library was prepared using RNA isolated from PBMCs. Study-wide findings and caveats: Under persistent disease, TRBV28, TRBJ1-2 and TRBJ2-5 were used preferentially. Not thyroid tissue but only peripheral blood was studied.

This sample was also put to use in a study of T cells in Graves' hyperthyroidism and ophthalmopathy. That study adds: In the first-round RT-PCR of the TCR CDR3, the HTBI primer set was used. The authors' 13 V-J model separated ophthalmopathy from stable hyperthyroidism.

Sequenced material: peripheral blood mononuclear cells (PBMCs), taken at new diagnosis, from a patient treated with antithyroid drugs. V and J are TRBV27 and TRBJ2-7; D possibly corresponds to TRBD1 (6 bases). The receptor's source is a woman aged 30 to 39 with Graves disease. The CDR3 nucleotides are TGTGCCAGCAGTAACAGGCCCCAGGGGAAAAATATCTACGAGCAGTACTTC. Encoded protein: CASSNRPQGKNIYEQYF.